The entry below gives a single T cell receptor (beta chain) sequence along with its context. Its cognate antigen has yet to be identified. No clone much larger than this one lies a single base away; base qualities are absent. The source of the sample is a study of beta chain features in type 1 diabetes (dated by TCRdb to 2016 to 2019). Study-wide context: Patients and healthy donors did not differ in mean age, gender distribution, total cell number or subset yield. The study compared the TCRB repertoires of sorted circulating CD4+ T cell subsets in recently diagnosed type 1 diabetes patients with those in matched healthy donors. A total of 107,917,701 sorted cells were examined across all samples, and the number of cells per subset was strongly correlated with RNA yield. Regulatory and stem cell-like memory subsets were obtained from only 8 patients and about eight healthy donors, while naive and central memory subsets were obtained from all 30 or so donors.

The entire isolated RNA was reverse transcribed using the High Capacity cDNA Reverse Transcription Kit, and thus expressed TCRB transcripts were sequenced. Deep immunoSEQ sequencing was applied to naive, central memory and regulatory T cell samples, giving an average of about 3.57 million total reads per sample. Sorted cells were lysed in RLT buffer and RNA was extracted with DNase-treated RNeasy Micro or Mini kits, depending on cell number. Each cell subset was processed separately to prevent cross-contamination, with patient and healthy donor samples processed together. The immunoSEQ multiplex PCR was used to amplify TCRB sequences from cDNA, generating 87-bp fragments that spanned the CDR3 region. Amplicons were sequenced on the Illumina HiSeq platform. The paper's processing steps were these. Synthetic template baselines were used to correct PCR bias computationally, reads within Hamming distance 2 were collapsed together, and singletons that could not be merged were discarded. Reads were aligned against IMGT to assign V, D and J genes, CDR3 length and insertions or deletions at six rearrangement sites. Within each subset, clonotype counts were normalized to the number of sorted cells before true diversity and Gini coefficients were calculated with the tcR R package. The overlap coefficient, calculated on TCRB nucleotide sequences, was used to measure repertoire sharing. Out-of-frame TCRB sequences from naive cells were analyzed as a proxy for the pre-selection repertoire. TCRdb stores this immuneACCESS table with in-frame sequences only. Part of the clones is absent; in the studies checked, under half of the shortfall reflects unresolved V genes, and no reason is known for the rest. Clone size and V and J calls were adopted from that table, with D and trimming inferred from the DNA. Within this sample are under 450,000 clones, with roughly 16% of them counted one time only. Of the sample, 0.019% falls within the top ten clones.

Clipping removes 4 bases from V and 6 bases from J, with 12 as the unmatched junction base count. Spanning cysteine to phenylalanine, the CDR3 consists of 15 amino acids. Of the read, only the CDR3 DNA is kept; its 45 bases are in frame from base 1. For CDR1 and CDR2, the germline V gene lists SGHDT and YYEEEE. From each donor, a single peripheral blood sample of about 100 mL on average was drawn into heparinised tubes. A BD FACSAria II and a panel including CD45RO, CCR7, CD25, CD127, CD95 and CD27 were used to sort naive, central memory, regulatory and stem cell-like memory CD4+ T cells. Purity was above 95% for every sorted population. PBMCs were isolated immediately by Lymphoprep density gradient centrifugation and stained directly without culture. To minimize batch effects, samples were stained and sorted in pairs, one healthy donor with one patient per experiment. The research as a whole found: Because the HLA sub-analyses included only small numbers of individuals, any influence of HLA type on TCRB rearrangement was left unresolved. Type 1 diabetes patients showed a moderate but significant shortening of TCRB CDR3 length in all four CD4+ subsets. Because cDNA was sequenced instead of genomic DNA, activated cells with high expression could be over-represented, although the groups did not differ in activation or CD3 levels. PCR might favor shorter templates, but patient and control samples were amplified and corrected together, so any skew would affect both groups equally. Naive, central memory and regulatory TCRB repertoires appeared more similar among patients than among healthy donors. Patients with type 1 diabetes made fewer insertions and deleted more nucleotides at VDJ recombination sites, implying thymic rearrangement abnormalities.

Sequencing was carried out using naive CD4+ T cells from blood. What this sample's cell subset or site label stands for: true naive CD4+ T cells. The source is a young woman in good health. Rearrangement joined TRBV5-6 to TRBJ2-7; 8 middle bases align to TRBD1. CDR3 loop: CASSGDGQGWGEQYF. DNA sequence: TGTGCCAGCAGCGGAGATGGACAGGGATGGGGCGAGCAGTACTTC.